The entry below gives a single T cell receptor (beta chain) sequence along with its context. Germline assignment: CDR1 MGHRA and CDR2 YSYEKL. This CDR3 contains 14 residues. Each TRB cDNA library was prepared by 5' RACE (with UMI labels). TCRdb re-called the 5' RACE reads and gives one entry per CDR3 protein, without DNA. In total, the table holds about 23,000 distinct CDR3 sequences. The data were taken from a study of CXCR3-negative and CXCR3-positive naive CD8 T cells. The chain couples TRBV4-1 to TRBJ1-2; TCRdb outputs TRBD1, but without DNA this stays unchecked. This clonotype was obtained from a human donor in good health. Some clones in this sample may be carry-over from other donors' samples. Material: memory CD8+ T cells from blood. The CDR3 is CASSQAPGADGYTF.